A selection of T cell receptor beta chains follows, all from one sample in a study of T cells after yellow fever vaccination. TCRdb fed the 5' RACE reads into MiXCR, producing one record per CDR3 protein. The sample has over 300,000 distinct CDR3 sequences; roughly 4% are singletons. This sample comprised PBMCs, obtained 5 days after the yellow fever booster vaccination. All receptors come from a man aged 18 to 29 who received the YFV17D yellow fever vaccine. CDR3s include the opening cysteine and the closing phenylalanine or tryptophan. D genes are given only for firm matches. Only some rows state a clone size, as once, few, many or a class for expanded clones.

J: TRBJ2-1; D: .; length: 12; V: TRBV7-3; size: .; CDR3: CASSATRNEQFF; DNA: TGTGCCAGCAGCGCTACTAGGAATGAGCAGTTCTTC
J: TRBJ2-5; D: .; length: 18; V: TRBV29-1; size: many; CDR3: CSVEDPAFRPPYQETQYF; DNA: TGCAGCGTTGAAGATCCGGCGTTCCGGCCACCGTACCAAGAGACCCAGTACTTC
J: TRBJ1-4; D: .; length: 12; V: TRBV20-1; size: .; CDR3: CSARYMDEKLFF; DNA: TGCAGTGCTAGATATATGGATGAAAAACTGTTTTTT
J: TRBJ1-6; D: .; length: 14; V: TRBV20-1; size: many; CDR3: CSASSGGGDSPLHF; DNA: TGCAGTGCTAGTAGTGGAGGAGGCGATTCACCCCTCCACTTT
J: TRBJ1-2; D: .; length: 15; V: TRBV4-3; size: few; CDR3: CASSQDVAVNYGYTF; DNA: TGCGCCAGCAGCCAAGATGTTGCAGTCAACTATGGCTACACCTTC
J: TRBJ1-2; D: .; length: 12; V: TRBV12-3/TRBV12-4; size: many; CDR3: CASSLQGYGYTF; DNA: TGCGCCAGCAGCTTGCAGGGCTATGGCTACACCTTC
J: TRBJ2-3; D: .; length: 18; V: TRBV6-2/TRBV6-3; size: few; CDR3: CASSWTVGDRGSTDTQYF; DNA: TGTGCCAGCAGTTGGACCGTCGGGGATCGGGGTAGCACAGATACGCAGTATTTT
J: TRBJ1-1; D: .; length: 13; V: TRBV6-2/TRBV6-3; size: .; CDR3: CASISSTPRGAFF; DNA: TGTGCCAGCATCAGTTCCACTCCGAGGGGAGCTTTCTTT
J: TRBJ2-5; D: .; length: 13; V: TRBV6-5; size: .; CDR3: CASSYSSFGFQYF; DNA: TGTGCCAGCAGTTACTCCAGTTTCGGGTTCCAGTACTTC
J: TRBJ1-2; D: .; length: 15; V: TRBV3-2; size: few; CDR3: CASSHGQGQDYGYTF; DNA: TGTGCCAGCAGCCACGGACAGGGGCAGGACTATGGCTACACCTTC
J: TRBJ1-1; D: TRBD1; length: 14; V: TRBV5-6; size: many; CDR3: CASSFVQGATEAFF; DNA: TGTGCCAGCAGCTTTGTTCAGGGGGCCACTGAAGCTTTCTTT
J: TRBJ2-1; D: .; length: 16; V: TRBV4-2; size: few; CDR3: CASSQEGAAAGDEQFF; DNA: TGTGCCAGCAGCCAAGAAGGTGCCGCGGCCGGTGATGAGCAGTTCTTC
J: TRBJ1-2; D: .; length: 13; V: TRBV7-9; size: many; CDR3: CASSLDAGYGYTF; DNA: TGTGCCAGCAGCTTAGACGCAGGGTATGGCTACACCTTC
J: TRBJ2-5; D: .; length: 15; V: TRBV4-2; size: .; CDR3: CASSQLRQPGETQYF; DNA: TGTGCCAGCAGCCAATTACGACAGCCTGGGGAGACCCAGTACTTC
J: TRBJ1-2; D: .; length: 13; V: TRBV28; size: few; CDR3: CASTVGADYGYTF; DNA: TGTGCCAGCACCGTGGGGGCAGACTATGGCTACACCTTC
J: TRBJ2-5; D: .; length: 17; V: TRBV2; size: few; CDR3: CASSDSRRAALGETQYF; DNA: TGTGCCAGCAGTGACTCCCGTCGGGCGGCTCTGGGGGAGACCCAGTACTTC
J: TRBJ1-2; D: .; length: 15; V: TRBV5-5; size: few; CDR3: CASSLVVSDSYGYTF; DNA: TGTGCCAGCAGCTTGGTGGTCAGTGATTCCTATGGCTACACCTTC
J: TRBJ2-1; D: TRBD2; length: 15; V: TRBV20-1; size: .; CDR3: CSASSGGKMRVEQFF; DNA: TGCAGTGCAAGTAGCGGGGGCAAAATGAGGGTTGAGCAGTTCTTC
J: TRBJ1-6; D: .; length: 14; V: TRBV3-1; size: many; CDR3: CASSQVGGDSPLHF; DNA: TGTGCCAGCAGCCAAGTCGGGGGGGATTCACCCCTCCACTTT
J: TRBJ1-5; D: TRBD1; length: 15; V: TRBV5-1; size: .; CDR3: CASSLGDRNDQPQHF; DNA: TGCGCCAGCAGCTTGGGGGACAGGAACGATCAGCCCCAGCATTTT
J: TRBJ2-7; D: .; length: 13; V: TRBV30; size: few; CDR3: CAWSRGDPYEQYF; DNA: TGTGCCTGGAGTAGAGGGGACCCCTACGAGCAGTACTTC
J: TRBJ2-1; D: .; length: 16; V: TRBV6-6; size: few; CDR3: CASSYSLGDADNEQFF; DNA: TGTGCCAGCAGTTACTCGCTTGGTGACGCCGACAATGAGCAGTTCTTC
J: TRBJ1-5; D: .; length: 16; V: TRBV21-1; size: few; CDR3: CASSKRLDHSNQPQHF; DNA: TGTGCCAGCAGCAAACGGTTGGACCATAGCAATCAGCCCCAGCATTTT
J: TRBJ1-3; D: .; length: 14; V: TRBV5-1; size: many; CDR3: CASSLGPPGNTIYF; DNA: TGCGCCAGCAGCTTAGGGCCTCCGGGAAACACCATATATTTT
J: TRBJ2-1; D: .; length: 14; V: TRBV6-6; size: few; CDR3: CASSYPGPYNEQFF; DNA: TGTGCCAGCAGTTACCCCGGGCCTTACAATGAGCAGTTCTTC
J: TRBJ2-2; D: TRBD1; length: 14; V: TRBV7-9; size: few; CDR3: CASHGQENTGELFF; DNA: TGTGCCAGCCACGGACAGGAGAACACCGGGGAGCTGTTTTTT
J: TRBJ2-7; D: TRBD2; length: 16; V: TRBV7-2; size: few; CDR3: CASSLVASGGHYEQYF; DNA: TGTGCCAGCAGCTTAGTCGCTAGCGGGGGCCACTACGAGCAGTACTTC
J: TRBJ1-5; D: .; length: 14; V: TRBV15; size: few; CDR3: CATSRGGGGQPQHF; DNA: TGTGCCACCAGCAGAGGGGGGGGTGGGCAGCCCCAGCATTTT
J: TRBJ2-5; D: TRBD2; length: 16; V: TRBV5-4; size: few; CDR3: CASSLDFAGGQETQYF; DNA: TGTGCCAGCAGCTTGGATTTCGCGGGGGGCCAAGAGACCCAGTACTTC
J: TRBJ1-1; D: .; length: 15; V: TRBV5-5; size: .; CDR3: CASSFISGAGPEAFF; DNA: TGTGCCAGCAGCTTTATCTCGGGCGCGGGTCCTGAAGCTTTCTTT
J: TRBJ2-1; D: .; length: 11; V: TRBV7-2; size: .; CDR3: CASLRRYEQFF; DNA: TGTGCCAGCCTACGTCGTTATGAGCAGTTCTTC
J: TRBJ2-3; D: .; length: 13; V: TRBV5-1; size: .; CDR3: CASSSRLGDTQYF; DNA: TGCGCCAGCAGCTCGCGACTGGGGGATACGCAGTATTTT
J: TRBJ2-1; D: TRBD1; length: 15; V: TRBV7-9; size: few; CDR3: CASSSTGERRDEQFF; DNA: TGTGCCAGCAGCTCCACAGGGGAGAGGAGAGATGAGCAGTTCTTC
J: TRBJ2-1; D: .; length: 13; V: TRBV5-6; size: many; CDR3: CASSRAPPDEQFF; DNA: TGTGCCAGCAGCAGGGCTCCCCCTGATGAGCAGTTCTTC
J: TRBJ2-3; D: .; length: 16; V: TRBV7-2; size: .; CDR3: CASSFRVLGRTDTQYF; DNA: TGTGCCAGCAGCTTCAGGGTTTTGGGTCGCACAGATACGCAGTATTTT
J: TRBJ1-5; D: TRBD1; length: 14; V: TRBV7-2; size: few; CDR3: CASSHGTAYQPQHF; DNA: TGTGCCAGCAGCCACGGGACAGCTTATCAGCCCCAGCATTTT
J: TRBJ2-1; D: TRBD1; length: 15; V: TRBV7-2; size: few; CDR3: CASSLAGTVNNEQFF; DNA: TGTGCCAGCAGCTTAGCCGGGACAGTTAACAATGAGCAGTTCTTC
J: TRBJ2-1; D: .; length: 13; V: TRBV7-2; size: .; CDR3: CASSARIDREQFF; DNA: TGTGCCAGCAGCGCCCGAATCGACCGGGAGCAGTTCTTC
J: TRBJ2-1; D: .; length: 14; V: TRBV19; size: .; CDR3: CASGGRGLYNEQLF; DNA: TGTGCCAGTGGGGGGCGGGGGCTTTACAATGAGCAGTTATTC
J: TRBJ1-1; D: .; length: 15; V: TRBV7-2; size: .; CDR3: CASSRQTVMNTEAFF; DNA: TGTGCCAGCAGCCGCCAGACAGTCATGAACACTGAAGCTTTCTTT
J: TRBJ1-1; D: .; length: 13; V: TRBV7-2; size: few; CDR3: CASSTGASTEAFF; DNA: TGTGCCAGCAGCACGGGGGCCAGCACTGAAGCTTTCTTT
J: TRBJ1-1; D: TRBD1; length: 13; V: TRBV24-1; size: few; CDR3: CATKGQMNTEAFF; DNA: TGTGCCACCAAGGGACAGATGAACACTGAAGCTTTCTTT
J: TRBJ2-5; D: TRBD1; length: 17; V: TRBV4-3; size: few; CDR3: CASSQGGPGQGAETQYF; DNA: TGCGCCAGCAGCCAAGGGGGCCCGGGACAGGGAGCAGAGACCCAGTACTTC
J: TRBJ1-5; D: TRBD1; length: 15; V: TRBV12-3/TRBV12-4; size: few; CDR3: CASSGQVDSNQPQHF; DNA: TGTGCCAGCAGTGGACAGGTAGATAGCAATCAGCCCCAGCATTTT
J: TRBJ2-2; D: TRBD2; length: 15; V: TRBV5-1; size: few; CDR3: CASSLSSGNTGELFF; DNA: TGCGCCAGCAGCTTGTCTAGCGGGAACACCGGGGAGCTGTTTTTT